Below, 32 T cell receptor beta chains from the same sample are listed, as sequenced in a study of CD8 T cells in Susac syndrome. Reverse transcription of roughly 0.5 to 1 ug RNA used random hexamers. Each CDR3 protein is one row after TCRdb ran MiXCR on the immunoSEQ multiplex PCR reads. The sample contains about 200,000 distinct CDR3 sequences, 91% of which appear only once. Sequencing used CD4+ T cells from PBMCs. These receptors were collected from a human donor with Susac syndrome.

As concerns this clonotype: A junction end diverges from the germline sequence, so it may reflect a read error. The V call is TRBV10-3, the J call TRBJ1-2, with D uncertain. The CDR3 has 11 residues. The germline V gene encodes CDR1 ENHRY and CDR2 SYGVKD. CDR3 sequence: CAISESDRAAF. In DNA, the CDR3 is TGTGCCATCAGTGAGTCGGACCGCGCCGCCTTC.

The V call is TRBV5-6, the J call TRBJ2-5; D is unresolved. Germline CDR1 is SGHDT and CDR2 is YYEEEE. The CDR3 sequence is 14 residues long. The V end was cut by 2 bases, the J end by 2 bases, with 10 bases between. The CDR3 DNA is TGTGCCAGCAGCTTTTTTTCAGCGCAAGAGACCCAGTACTTC. Translation: CASSFFSAQETQYF.

This clonotype was seen more than once but under ten times. V usage is TRBV12-3 or TRBV12-4 and J usage is TRBJ2-3, with a weak D call TRBD2 (6 bases). CDR3 length: 11 residues. V was cut by 6 bases and J by 5 bases, with 6 bases left in between. The CDR3 nucleotides read TGTGCCAGCAGAGCGGGAGATACGCAGTATTTT. This translates into CASRAGDTQYF.

The sample holds one count of this clonotype. The J gene is TRBJ1-4, the V gene TRBV6-5; weak D call: TRBD1 (6 bases). V was trimmed by 2 bases and J by 1 base, leaving 14 bases between them. The CDR3 totals 17 residues. CDR1 is MNHEY and CDR2 is SVGAGI in the germline V gene. The CDR3 loop is CASSYDDRSLTNEKLFF. CDR3 in DNA: TGTGCCAGCAGTTACGACGACAGGTCCTTAACTAATGAAAAACTGTTTTTT.

The chain couples TRBV7-2 to TRBJ2-3; TRBD2 matches at 7 bases. The CDR3 is 17 amino acids. J lost 2 bases, V lost 0 bases, and 8 bases had no gene match. Per germline, CDR1 SGHTA and CDR2 FQGNSA. The CDR3 protein is CASSLATSRLYTDTQYF. Here the CDR3 DNA reads TGTGCCAGCAGCTTAGCGACTAGCCGACTGTACACAGATACGCAGTATTTT.

The genes are TRBV25-1 and TRBJ2-5; D is uncertain. The CDR3 is made up of 12 amino acids. Per germline, CDR1 MGHDK and CDR2 SYGVNS. V lost 6 bases and J 1 base, leaving 6 bases between the germline ends. DNA for the CDR3: TGTGCCAGCAGAGGGTCCCAAGAGACCCAGTACTTC. It specifies CASRGSQETQYF.

The rearrangement links TRBV7-6 to TRBJ1-2; TRBD1 agrees at 9 bases. This CDR3 spans 13 amino acids. From germline, CDR1 is SGHVS and CDR2 FNYEAQ. V shed 5 bases, J shed 8 bases, and the junction held 6 bases outside the gene matches. In DNA, the CDR3 is TGTGCCAGCAGCCAGGGACAGGGTGAGGGCTACACCTTC. It encodes CASSQGQGEGYTF.

V is TRBV18 and J is TRBJ1-2, with D possibly being TRBD1 (5 bases). Germline CDR1 is KGHSH and CDR2 is LQKENI. The CDR3 runs 16 residues. The V gene lost 2 bases and the J gene lost 2 bases, with 15 bases spanning the gap. The CDR3 sequence: CASSPGSGTANYGYTF. DNA of the CDR3: TGTGCCAGCTCACCAGGTTCCGGGACGGCCAACTATGGCTACACCTTC.

This clonotype showed up just a few times. The chain has TRBV19 and TRBJ2-2, with D perhaps matching TRBD2 (6 bases). V lost 6 bases and J lost 1, with 9 bases in between. Looked up from germline, CDR1 is LNHDA and CDR2 is SQIVND (reference sequence). The CDR3 is made up of 14 amino acids. In DNA form, the CDR3 reads TGTGCCAGTAGCCAGGGAGGGAACACCGGGGAGCTGTTTTTT. Translated, it gives CASSQGGNTGELFF.

The genes are TRBV29-1 and TRBJ2-7; a weak D match, TRBD1 (5 bases). Germline V CDR1 and CDR2: SQVTM, ANQGSEA. Trimming pared 4 bases from V and 2 bases from J, leaving 15 bases between. This CDR3 comprises 14 residues. CDR3 amino acids: CSVVPTDSTYEQYF. The DNA of the CDR3 is TGCAGCGTTGTGCCGACAGATTCTACCTACGAGCAGTACTTC.

The chain couples TRBV15 to TRBJ1-3; D gene uncertain. Deletions cut 3 bases from V and 0 bases from J, with 15 bases between. The length of the CDR3 is 17 residues. The germline gives CDR1 LNHNV, CDR2 YYDKDF (reference sequence). The CDR3 DNA follows: TGTGCCACCAGCAGGGACTTCGAAAACCCCTCTGGAAACACCATATATTTT. Protein: CATSRDFENPSGNTIYF.

This rearrangement joins TRBV9 to TRBJ2-7; 7 nucleotides line up with TRBD2. The CDR3 has 14 residues. Germline-derived CDR1 and CDR2 are SGDLS and YYNGEE. V lost 1 base and J lost 0; bases outside the gene matches: 1. CDR3 residues: CASSVSSGSYEQYF. CDR3 nucleotides: TGTGCCAGCAGCGTATCTAGCGGCTCCTACGAGCAGTACTTC.

The chain uses TRBV19 and TRBJ2-2, with D maybe TRBD1 (5 bases). The V and J ends lost 3 bases and 4 bases respectively, with 12 bases between them. The germline V gene has CDR1 LNHDA and CDR2 SQIVND (reference sequence). The CDR3 sequence is 15 residues long. The CDR3 sequence: CASSIGHQITGELFF. The CDR3 DNA reads TGTGCCAGTAGTATCGGACACCAAATCACCGGGGAGCTGTTTTTT.

This rearrangement joins TRBV28 to TRBJ2-2; D not certain. Per germline, CDR1 MDHEN and CDR2 SYDVKM. Trimming removed 1 base at V and 2 bases at J, with 8 bases between. The CDR3 runs to 15 residues. CDR3 protein: CASSLFRTNTGELFF. The CDR3 bases are TGTGCCAGCAGTTTATTTAGGACCAACACCGGGGAGCTGTTTTTT.

This clonotype was counted only a few times. The chain joins TRBV5-1 to TRBJ2-2; TRBD1 matches 7 bases. CDR1 is SGHRS, CDR2 YFSETQ, per germline. This CDR3 contains 14 residues. The ends lost 2 bases at V and 5 bases at J; junction bases unmatched: 3. CDR3 loop: CASSLKQGTGELFF. CDR3 bases: TGCGCCAGCAGCTTAAAACAGGGGACCGGGGAGCTGTTTTTT.

This clonotype occurred once. V and J are TRBV30 and TRBJ2-1, with D uncertain. The CDR3 has 11 residues. The germline V gene has CDR1 GTSNPN and CDR2 SVGIG (reference sequence). Trimming took off 3 bases at V and 5 bases at J, with 5 bases between the two ends. CDR3 nucleotide sequence: TGTGCCTGGAGACCTCACAATGAGCAGTTCTTC. Its translation is CAWRPHNEQFF.

This chain links TRBV14 with TRBJ2-7; 13 positions agree with TRBD2. With V trimmed by 4 bases and J by 2 bases, 2 bases remained unmatched. This CDR3 has 15 amino acids. Germline V gene data show CDR1 as SGHDN and CDR2 as FVKESK. The CDR3 DNA is TGTGCCAGCAGCCCGACTAGCGGGGGGACCTACGAGCAGTACTTC. Residues: CASSPTSGGTYEQYF.

The J gene is TRBJ1-5, the V gene TRBV4-2, with D tentatively TRBD1 (5 bases). V was clipped by 1 base and J by 2 bases, with 12 bases between them. CDR3 size: 16 residues. Germline V gives CDR1 LGHNA, CDR2 YNFKEQ. Here the CDR3 DNA reads TGTGCCAGCAGCCAAGGCGGGCAGGGAGGCAATCAGCCCCAGCATTTT. Translating gives CASSQGGQGGNQPQHF.

The chain uses TRBV19 and TRBJ2-7; tentative D call: TRBD2 (7 bases). This CDR3 contains 17 residues. V lost 1 base and J 3 bases, leaving 19 bases between the germline ends. The germline gives CDR1 LNHDA, CDR2 SQIVND (reference sequence). The CDR3 DNA sequence: TGTGCCAGTAGTATAGCGGGGGGCACTCATCGGATCTACGAGCAGTACTTC. This encodes CASSIAGGTHRIYEQYF.

The chain combines TRBV7-3 with TRBJ2-1; 12 bases match TRBD2. There are 16 residues in the CDR3. In germline, CDR1 is SGHTA, CDR2 FQGTGA. V was clipped by 4 bases and J by 5 bases; unmatched bases: 6. The CDR3: CASSWTSGAGNNEQFF. CDR3 DNA: TGTGCCAGCAGCTGGACTAGCGGGGCTGGAAACAATGAGCAGTTCTTC.

This rearrangement joins TRBV19 to TRBJ1-1; D call uncertain. Germline CDR1 is LNHDA and CDR2 is SQIVND (reference sequence). V was cut by 4 bases and J by 0 bases, with 9 bases left in between. CDR3 length equals 14 residues. The CDR3 loop is CASSRGDMNTEAFF. CDR3 sequence (DNA): TGTGCCAGTAGTAGGGGTGATATGAACACTGAAGCTTTCTTT.

The J gene is TRBJ2-5, the V gene TRBV5-1; D is perhaps TRBD1 (5 bases). This CDR3 comprises 15 residues. Germline V gene sequence: CDR1 SGHRS, CDR2 YFSETQ. Trimming removed 3 bases from V and 1 base from J, with 13 bases in between. Here the CDR3 reads CASSSPGPSQETQYF. The CDR3 region has the DNA TGCGCCAGCAGCTCGCCAGGGCCATCCCAAGAGACCCAGTACTTC.

This chain joins TRBV12-3 or TRBV12-4 and TRBJ2-3, with TRBD1 as a possible D gene (5 bases). The V gene lost 8 bases and the J gene lost 3 bases, with 12 bases spanning the gap. This CDR3 is 13 amino acids long. Written as DNA, the CDR3 is TGTGCCAGCGGCCCGTCAGGGACAGATACGCAGTATTTT. It translates to CASGPSGTDTQYF.

The rearrangement uses TRBV2 and TRBJ2-1; D remains ambiguous. Trimming took 3 bases from V and 5 from J, leaving 11 bases between them. The CDR3 totals 14 residues. CDR1 is SNHLY and CDR2 is FYNNEI in the germline V gene. CDR3 coding DNA: TGTGCCAGCAGTGAGCGGACGTATGACAATGAGCAGTTCTTC. Amino acid sequence: CASSERTYDNEQFF.

The chain carries TRBV12-3 or TRBV12-4 and TRBJ2-2; D remains ambiguous. V lost 6 bases to trimming and J lost 3 bases, with 11 bases between them. The CDR3 totals 14 residues. CDR3 DNA: TGTGCCAGCAGGGGCAGCCCTTACACCGGGGAGCTGTTTTTT. Amino acids: CASRGSPYTGELFF.

The V and J genes are TRBV30 and TRBJ2-6; possibly TRBD2 for D (5 bases). V was cut by 4 bases and J by 2 bases, with 15 bases left in between. Germline values: CDR1 GTSNPN, CDR2 SVGIG (reference sequence). This CDR3 spans 16 amino acids. CDR3 in amino acids: CAWNGRGEPGANVLTF. Written as DNA, the CDR3 is TGTGCCTGGAACGGACGGGGTGAACCTGGGGCCAACGTCCTGACTTTC.

The chain uses TRBV28 and TRBJ2-7, with 12 bases lining up with TRBD1. Trimming took 5 bases from V and 0 from J; bases not matched to a gene: 11. The CDR3 has 18 residues. Germline CDR1 is MDHEN and CDR2 is SYDVKM. The CDR3 is CASSIISGTGGFSYEQYF. The CDR3 DNA follows: TGTGCCAGCAGTATCATTTCCGGGACAGGGGGCTTCTCCTACGAGCAGTACTTC.

This chain connects TRBV11-2 to TRBJ2-7, with TRBD1 matching over 8 bases. The CDR3 extends over 20 amino acids. V lost 5 bases to trimming and J lost 2 bases; unmatched junction nucleotides: 23. Germline CDR1 SGHAT, CDR2 FQNNGV. CDR3 nucleotide sequence: TGTGCCAGCAGCCCGAGACCCCCTCTCCTTAGACAGGGGCAGGCCTACGAGCAGTACTTC. Its translation: CASSPRPPLLRQGQAYEQYF.

The chain has TRBV19 and TRBJ2-1, with a tentative D call TRBD1 (6 bases). This CDR3 has 12 residues. CDR1 and CDR2 (germline): LNHDA, SQIVND (reference sequence). Trimming pared 8 bases from V and 7 bases from J, leaving 12 bases between. CDR3 amino acids: CASGVRGNEQFF. CDR3 DNA sequence: TGTGCCAGTGGGGTCAGGGGAAATGAGCAGTTCTTC.

This clonotype was observed once. This sequence joins TRBV18 and TRBJ2-3, with D tentatively TRBD1 or TRBD2 (5 bases each). The CDR3 sequence is 14 residues long. Germline CDR1 and CDR2: KGHSH and LQKENI. Trimming left V 4 bases short and J 4 bases short, with 12 bases between. CDR3 region: CASSLGRGADTQYF. The CDR3 DNA reads TGTGCCAGCTCACTGGGAAGGGGAGCAGATACGCAGTATTTT. Looking up the rest from reference TRBV18 and TRBJ2-3 gives the full variable domain: NAGVMQNPRHLVRRRGQEARLRCSPMKGHSHVYWYRQLPEEGLKFMVYLQKENIIDESGMPKERFSAEFPKEGPSILRIQQVVRGDSAAYFCASSLGRGADTQYFGPGTRLTVL.

This chain links TRBV6-2 or TRBV6-3 with TRBJ1-5; possibly TRBD1 for D (5 bases). Trimming cost V 7 bases and J 6 bases, with 10 bases left between them. This CDR3 has 12 residues. The V gene's germline CDR1 is MNHEY and CDR2 SVGEGT. CDR3 coding DNA: TGTGCCAGCAATCCCGGGACTCAGCCCCAGCATTTT. Protein product: CASNPGTQPQHF.

This chain links TRBV20-1 with TRBJ2-1, with TRBD2 identical over 9 bases. This CDR3 spans 14 amino acids. Germline CDR1 reads DFQATT; CDR2 reads SNEGSKA (reference sequence). V lost 4 bases and J lost 5; bases outside the gene matches: 6. CDR3 loop: CSAILAGFNNEQFF. CDR3 bases: TGCAGTGCTATACTAGCGGGCTTCAACAATGAGCAGTTCTTC.